A single sample is the source of the 12 T cell receptor beta chains below, sequenced in a study of T cell repertoires in cytomegalovirus infection. TCRdb reprocessed the reads via MiXCR and lists one record per CDR3 protein. The sample includes roughly 68,000 distinct CDR3 sequences, 20% to 25% of them seen just once. These TCRs are of unknown antigen specificity. The specimen sequenced was PBMCs, sequenced either directly or after in vitro stimulation (not recorded which). Every receptor here comes from a human donor in good health (CMV status not recorded). Some clones in this sample may be carry-over from other donors' samples.

This clonotype turned up a few times. The genes are TRBV7-9 and TRBJ2-7; D is unclear. The CDR3 loop spans 15 amino acids. From germline, CDR1 is SEHNR and CDR2 FQNEAQ (reference sequence). Trimming shortened V by 1 base and J by 6 bases, and 16 bases separated the two germline ends. The CDR3 is CASSLGAAYFSEQYV. The DNA of the CDR3 is TGTGCCAGCAGCTTAGGGGCGGCATACTTTAGCGAGCAGTACGTC.

This clonotype was seen at least ten times. This chain joins TRBV6-2 or TRBV6-3 and TRBJ2-1, with TRBD1 identical over 9 bases. The junction had 6 bases not matched to a gene; V was cut back by 1 base and J by 8 bases. The germline gives CDR1 MNHEY, CDR2 SVGEGT. This CDR3 region has 15 residues. The CDR3: CASSYFGQGLDEQFF. The CDR3 coding sequence is TGTGCCAGCAGTTACTTTGGACAGGGGCTGGATGAGCAGTTCTTC.

The V and J genes are TRBV6-5 and TRBJ2-1; D could derive from TRBD1 or TRBD2 (6 bases each). The germline gives CDR1 MNHEY, CDR2 SVGAGI. Trimming cost V 6 bases and J 8 bases, with 17 bases left between them. The CDR3 runs to 14 residues. CDR3 residues: CASSSMGGRDEQFF. As DNA, the CDR3 is TGTGCCAGCAGCTCCATGGGGGGCCGCGATGAGCAGTTCTTC.

The CDR3 bases are TGTGCCACCCAGGGACAGGGTGAAAAACTGTTTTTT. The encoded protein is CATQGQGEKLFF. The chain combines TRBV12-3 or TRBV12-4 with TRBJ1-4; 9 bases map to TRBD1. V was clipped by 10 bases and J by 7 bases; unmatched bases: 4. The CDR3 is 12 amino acids.

In DNA form, the CDR3 reads TGTGCCAGCAGTTCCAGACCATCCAATGAGCAGTTCTTC. Translation: CASSSRPSNEQFF. The chain links TRBV6-5 to TRBJ2-1; D is uncertain. The germline V and J ends were trimmed by 4 bases and 6 bases, with 10 bases remaining between them. CDR1 is MNHEY and CDR2 is SVGAGI in the germline V gene. The CDR3 covers 13 residues.

In its sample, this clonotype was seen many times. The rearrangement uses TRBV7-2 and TRBJ2-1; 8 bases fit TRBD2. Germline-derived CDR1 and CDR2 are SGHTA and FQGNSA. The CDR3 has 15 amino acids. The V gene end was trimmed by 7 bases and the J gene end by 2 bases; junction bases not matched to a gene: 7. The chain's CDR3 is CASTAGGPTYNEQFF. CDR3 in DNA: TGTGCCAGCACCGCGGGGGGTCCTACCTACAATGAGCAGTTCTTC.

This clonotype has just a few counts. The V call is TRBV12-3 or TRBV12-4, the J call TRBJ2-2, with 8 nucleotides matching TRBD1. V dropped 7 bases and J dropped 5; count of bases not matched to a gene: 9. The CDR3 contains 15 residues. The CDR3 loop is CASTSGTGSTGELFF. The DNA for the CDR3 is TGTGCCAGCACCTCCGGGACAGGTTCAACCGGGGAGCTGTTTTTT.

The rearrangement links TRBV28 to TRBJ2-6, with D possibly being TRBD1 or TRBD2 (6 bases each). This CDR3 comprises 16 residues. The V gene's germline CDR1 is MDHEN and CDR2 SYDVKM. The V and J ends lost 6 bases and 1 base respectively, with 13 bases between them. DNA for the CDR3: TGTGCCAGCAGCCCCGGGGGCGTATCTGGGGCCAACGTCCTGACTTTC. Protein product: CASSPGGVSGANVLTF.

A few counts support this clonotype. V gene TRBV18 combines with J gene TRBJ1-1; D call uncertain. The V end was cut by 2 bases, the J end by 2 bases, with 12 bases between. This CDR3 region has 15 residues. The germline CDR1 and CDR2 sequences are KGHSH and LQKENI. CDR3 nucleotides: TGTGCCAGCTCACCATCGGGTGCTTTCAACACTGAAGCTTTCTTT. This sequence encodes CASSPSGAFNTEAFF.

A few counts support this clonotype. The chain uses TRBV2 and TRBJ2-3; D unresolved. The CDR3 sequence is 13 residues long. V shed 6 bases and J shed 0 bases, with 7 bases lying between them. Germline V gene data show CDR1 as SNHLY and CDR2 as FYNNEI. CDR3 DNA sequence: TGTGCCAGCAGGCAACAGAGCACAGATACGCAGTATTTT. It translates to CASRQQSTDTQYF.

The gene calls are TRBV7-6 and TRBJ1-5; D might be TRBD1 (5 bases). This CDR3 has 13 residues. The V gene's germline CDR1 is SGHVS and CDR2 FNYEAQ. The V gene lost 6 bases and the J gene lost 5 bases, with 11 bases spanning the gap. This CDR3 is CASSAGGYQPQHF. CDR3 nucleotide sequence: TGTGCCAGCAGTGCCGGGGGGTATCAGCCCCAGCATTTT.

This chain joins TRBV4-3 and TRBJ2-6; D ambiguous. The germline V gene has CDR1 LGHNA and CDR2 YSLEER. The CDR3 is made up of 15 amino acids. V lost 4 bases to trimming and J lost 4 bases, with 11 bases between them. CDR3 amino acids: CASSLGQSGANVLTF. The DNA of the CDR3 is TGCGCCAGCAGCCTCGGGCAGTCCGGGGCCAACGTCCTGACTTTC.